The 7 T cell receptor beta chains given below trace back to one sample, sequenced in a study of shared clonotypes between healthy human individuals. Clones were read by immunoSEQ multiplex PCR, and TCRdb kept only the in-frame ones, dropping some. This table has around 440,000 clones, about 74% appearing once. Material for sequencing was PBMCs. These receptors were taken from a woman between 40 and 55 years old in good health. Some clones in this sample may be carry-over from other donors' samples.

CDR3 bases: TGTGCCAGCAGGACAGGGCTTTTCTATGGCTACACCTTC. Amino acid sequence: CASRTGLFYGYTF. The V and J genes are TRBV6-1 and TRBJ1-2; 7 bases align to TRBD1. The CDR3 has 13 residues. The germline gives CDR1 MNHNS, CDR2 SASEGT. J was trimmed by 4 bases and V by 6 bases; bases with no gene match: 5.

V usage is TRBV11-1 and J usage is TRBJ2-3, with TRBD2 matching over 10 bases. J gave up 9 bases and V 1 base, and 4 bases lay outside the gene matches. The CDR3 has 14 residues. From germline, CDR1 is SGHAT and CDR2 FQDESV (reference sequence). CDR3 sequence (DNA): TGTGCCAGCAGCTTAGGGGTAGCGGGAGGAACGCAGTATTTT. Amino acids: CASSLGVAGGTQYF.

The chain recombines TRBV7-2 with TRBJ2-2; a weak D match, TRBD2 (6 bases). This CDR3 is 13 amino acids long. Germline V gene lookup returns CDR1 SGHTA and CDR2 FQGNSA. V was pared by 1 base and J by 7 bases, with 7 bases between. The CDR3 sequence: CASSLEGGGELFF. DNA for the CDR3: TGTGCCAGCAGCTTAGAGGGAGGCGGGGAGCTGTTTTTT.

The rearrangement joins TRBV7-9 to TRBJ2-5, with a tentative D call TRBD2 (5 bases). Germline V gives CDR1 SEHNR, CDR2 FQNEAQ (reference sequence). The V gene lost 1 base and the J gene lost 1 base, with 10 bases spanning the gap. The CDR3 has 15 amino acids. In nucleotides, the CDR3 is TGTGCCAGCAGCTTAGGGTCGGGGAGCCAAGAGACCCAGTACTTC. Amino acid sequence: CASSLGSGSQETQYF.

This clone came up once. A far bigger clonotype differs at one base, so this is likely a read error. This chain connects TRBV10-2 to TRBJ2-7; D is tentatively TRBD1 or TRBD2 (5 bases each). The V gene's germline CDR1 is WSHSY and CDR2 SAAADI. Trimming took off 11 bases at V and 4 bases at J, with 15 bases between the two ends. The CDR3 extends over 12 amino acids. As DNA, the CDR3 is TGCGCCGGCACCGAGGGGTTGTACGAGCAGTACTTC. As protein: CAGTEGLYEQYF.

The V gene is TRBV7-9, the J gene TRBJ2-2, with TRBD2 identical over 8 bases. With V trimmed by 2 bases and J by 7 bases, 6 bases remained unmatched. The germline CDR1 and CDR2 sequences are SEHNR and FQNEAQ (reference sequence). The CDR3 contains 15 residues. This CDR3 is CASSLLQAGDGELFF. The CDR3 DNA reads TGTGCCAGCAGCTTACTCCAAGCGGGAGACGGGGAGCTGTTTTTT.

The chain carries TRBV11-2 and TRBJ2-7, with 10 bases matching TRBD1. Trimming removed 5 bases from V and 3 bases from J; junction bases left unmatched: 7. There are 15 residues in the CDR3. The germline V gene encodes CDR1 SGHAT and CDR2 FQNNGV. The CDR3 DNA is TGTGCCAGCAGCGAACTGACAGGGGGCCTCTACGAGCAGTACTTC. Residues: CASSELTGGLYEQYF.